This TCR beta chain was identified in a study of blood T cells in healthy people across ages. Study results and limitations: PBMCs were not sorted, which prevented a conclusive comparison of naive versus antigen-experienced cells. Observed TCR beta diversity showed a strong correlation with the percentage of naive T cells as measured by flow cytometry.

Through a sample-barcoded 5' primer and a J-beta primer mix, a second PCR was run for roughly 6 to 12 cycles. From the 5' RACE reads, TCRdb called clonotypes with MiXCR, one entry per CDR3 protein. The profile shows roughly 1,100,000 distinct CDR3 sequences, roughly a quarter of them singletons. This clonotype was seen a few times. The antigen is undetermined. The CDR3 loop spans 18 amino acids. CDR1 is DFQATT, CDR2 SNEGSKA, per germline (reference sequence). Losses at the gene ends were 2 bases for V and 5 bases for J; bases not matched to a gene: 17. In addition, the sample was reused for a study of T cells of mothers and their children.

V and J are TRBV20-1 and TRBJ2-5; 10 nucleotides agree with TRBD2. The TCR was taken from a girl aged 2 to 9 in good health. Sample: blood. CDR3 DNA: TGCAGTGCTAGACCCTACTTAAAGCGGGAGGGCCAGCAGGAGACCCAGTACTTC. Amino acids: CSARPYLKREGQQETQYF.